This TCR beta chain stems from a study of blood T cell repertoires in COVID-19. Turning to the study itself: Samples representing acute and convalescent COVID-19 were sourced from the United States, Italy and Spain.

CDR3 size: 15 residues. Trimming shortened V by 4 bases and J by 0 bases, and 10 bases separated the two germline ends. Germline V gene lookup returns CDR1 LNHDA and CDR2 SQIVND (reference sequence). Authors' processing steps: Estimated nucleated cell counts came from reference gene primer amplification. TCRdb keeps only in-frame clones here, not all; method: immunoSEQ multiplex PCR. The DNA gave D and trimming, while V, J and clone size come from that table. Among about 140,000 clones listed, 77% were seen once. This sequence joins TRBV19 and TRBJ1-3; maybe TRBD1 (5 bases). The source is a woman aged 45-65 years with active or convalescent COVID-19. The sample consisted of peripheral blood. The CDR3 bases are TGTGCCAGTAGTACCAGTGACAGCTCTGGAAACACCATATATTTT. Translating gives CASSTSDSSGNTIYF. Variable domain in full (rest from reference TRBV19 and TRBJ1-3): DGGITQSPKYLFRKEGQNVTLSCEQNLNHDAMYWYRQDPGQGLRLIYYSQIVNDFQKGDIAEGYSVSREKKESFPLTVTSAQKNPTAFYLCASSTSDSSGNTIYFGEGSWLTVV.